This T cell receptor beta chain comes out of a study of blood T cell repertoires in COVID-19. Study in general: Samples of COVID-19 (acute and convalescent) were obtained from the United States, Italy and Spain. From T cells, B-cell-depleted T cells, or PBMCs came the material, which was cDNA or gDNA.

Original methodology: How many nucleated cells were present was estimated from reference gene primer amplification. Some clones are missing from TCRdb's copy, which holds only in-frame ones; the method was immunoSEQ multiplex PCR. From that table come the V and J calls and clone size; the DNA was used to work out D and trimming. Here the sample spans about 66,000 clones, about four fifths being singletons. V was pared by 2 bases and J by 7 bases, with 4 bases of the junction left unmatched. This CDR3 contains 14 residues. CDR1 is SGHVS, CDR2 FQNEAQ, per germline. Sequencing was performed on peripheral blood. The rearrangement joins TRBV7-8 to TRBJ2-5, with TRBD2 matching over 10 bases. The clonotype originates from a human donor in a cohort sampled during active COVID-19. The chain's CDR3 is CASSLPASGGTQYF. The CDR3 region has the DNA TGTGCCAGCAGCTTACCGGCTAGCGGGGGGACCCAGTACTTC. The entire variable domain, with the rest obtained from reference TRBV7-8 and TRBJ2-5, is as follows: GAGVSQSPRYKVAKRGQDVALRCDPISGHVSLFWYQQALGQGPEFLTYFQNEAQLDKSGLPSDRFFAERPEGSVSTLKIQRTQQEDSAVYLCASSLPASGGTQYFGPGTRLLVL.